The 21 T cell receptor beta chains given below trace back to one sample, sequenced in a study of beta chain features in type 1 diabetes. Reverse transcription of all isolated RNA meant that expressed TCRB transcripts were sequenced. Profiled with immunoSEQ multiplex PCR; TCRdb holds only in-frame clones, not every one. This sample has about 900,000 clones, with 15% to 20% found just once. The sequencing input was naive CD4+ T cells from blood. The receptors shown here come from a woman aged 18-29 years in good health.

This chain links TRBV9 with TRBJ2-1, with a possible D match to TRBD2 (5 bases). V lost 0 bases and J lost 8, with 12 bases in between. Germline V gives CDR1 SGDLS, CDR2 YYNGEE. The CDR3 runs to 14 residues. The CDR3 DNA reads TGTGCCAGCAGCGTAGGGACCCAAGCGGATGAGCAGTTCTTC. This sequence encodes CASSVGTQADEQFF.

A few counts support this clone. A much larger clone lies one base from this, so it may be a read error. This sample also contains other DNA sequences that code for the same CDR3. The gene calls are TRBV7-8 and TRBJ2-3; D remains unclear. Germline V gene sequence: CDR1 SGHVS, CDR2 FQNEAQ. V lost 3 bases, J lost 3 bases, and 4 bases lay in between. This CDR3 has 12 amino acids. CDR3 DNA: TGTGCCAGCAGCTTGGGGACAGATACGCAGTATTTT. Protein product: CASSLGTDTQYF.

This clone was seen only a few times. V usage is TRBV5-1 and J usage is TRBJ2-3; D ambiguous. The CDR3 spans 12 residues. Trimming shortened V by 5 bases and J by 6 bases, and 10 bases separated the two germline ends. The germline V gene has CDR1 SGHRS and CDR2 YFSETQ. CDR3 DNA: TGCGCCAGCAGAGTGGACGGCGATACGCAGTATTTT. Protein sequence: CASRVDGDTQYF.

This clone has just a few counts. The rearrangement links TRBV29-1 to TRBJ2-3, with 11 bases lining up with TRBD2. Germline CDR1 and CDR2: SQVTM and ANQGSEA. The CDR3 spans 15 residues. V was pared by 6 bases and J by 3 bases, with 8 bases of the junction left unmatched. The chain's CDR3 is CSVLRLAGWTDTQYF. The CDR3 DNA sequence: TGCAGCGTATTGAGACTAGCGGGGTGGACAGATACGCAGTATTTT.

This clone has only a few counts. The V and J genes are TRBV11-2 and TRBJ2-7; D gene unclear. Germline assignment: CDR1 SGHAT and CDR2 FQNNGV. This CDR3 spans 13 amino acids. Deletions cut 0 bases from V and 3 bases from J, with 6 bases between. The DNA of the CDR3 is TGTGCCAGCAGCTTAGATCCTGTCTACGAGCAGTACTTC. This gives the protein CASSLDPVYEQYF.

The chain is built from TRBV29-1 and TRBJ2-1, with D unresolved. CDR3 size: 11 residues. Per the germline V gene, CDR1 is SQVTM and CDR2 is ANQGSEA. Deletions cut 5 bases from V and 2 bases from J, with 4 bases between. The CDR3 loop reads CSVTPYNEQFF. CDR3 DNA: TGCAGCGTTACCCCCTACAATGAGCAGTTCTTC.

The J gene is TRBJ1-2, the V gene TRBV28; D gene ambiguous. Germline assignment: CDR1 MDHEN and CDR2 SYDVKM. Trimming took 3 bases from V and 4 from J, leaving 9 bases between them. The CDR3 spans 13 residues. CDR3 amino acids: CASSFHGRYGYTF. CDR3 DNA: TGTGCCAGCAGTTTCCACGGCCGCTATGGCTACACCTTC.

The V gene is TRBV2, the J gene TRBJ1-2; unclear D gene. V lost 4 bases and J 3 bases, leaving 9 bases between the germline ends. The CDR3 has 13 residues. From germline, CDR1 is SNHLY and CDR2 FYNNEI. The CDR3 DNA reads TGTGCCAGCAGTGTTTCTAAGTACTATGGCTACACCTTC. Translation: CASSVSKYYGYTF.

This clone has just a few counts. J is TRBJ1-2 and V is TRBV6-5; unclear D gene. CDR3 length equals 12 residues. Trimming shortened V by 4 bases and J by 7 bases, and 10 bases separated the two germline ends. The germline V gene encodes CDR1 MNHEY and CDR2 SVGAGI. The CDR3: CASSSLGFGYTF. CDR3 in DNA: TGTGCCAGCAGTTCCCTCGGGTTTGGCTACACCTTC.

This rearrangement joins TRBV10-3 to TRBJ2-7; D tentatively reads TRBD1 or TRBD2 (5 bases each). The CDR3 length is 12 residues. Deletions cut 10 bases from V and 2 bases from J, with 12 bases between. Per the germline V gene, CDR1 is ENHRY and CDR2 is SYGVKD. CDR3 DNA sequence: TGTGCCACGGGGCGGCAGACCTACGAGCAGTACTTC. Amino acids: CATGRQTYEQYF.

V and J are TRBV4-2 and TRBJ1-5; 7 bases align to TRBD1. CDR1 is LGHNA, CDR2 YNFKEQ, per germline. This CDR3 spans 15 amino acids. After removal of 1 base from V and 2 bases from J, the junction contained 2 bases not matched to a gene. In DNA, the CDR3 is TGTGCCAGCAGCCAAGCCGACAGGGGCAATCAGCCCCAGCATTTT. Translation gives CASSQADRGNQPQHF.

V usage is TRBV6-1 and J usage is TRBJ2-6, with D possibly being TRBD2 (6 bases). V lost 7 bases and J lost 0, with 10 bases in between. The CDR3 runs 15 residues. Germline-derived CDR1 and CDR2 are MNHNS and SASEGT. CDR3 sequence: CASNGGFSGANVLTF. The DNA of the CDR3 is TGTGCCAGCAATGGAGGGTTCTCTGGGGCCAACGTCCTGACTTTC.

This chain joins TRBV5-4 and TRBJ2-3; D uncertain. V lost 5 bases to trimming and J lost 2 bases, with 15 bases between them. Germline CDR1 is SGHNT and CDR2 is YYREEE (reference sequence). The CDR3 runs to 15 residues. The CDR3 spells CASSYRPKSTDTQYF. CDR3 DNA sequence: TGTGCCAGCAGTTACCGACCCAAGTCCACAGATACGCAGTATTTT.

The rearrangement joins TRBV4-2 to TRBJ2-1; the match to TRBD2 covers 10 bases. V shed 1 base, J shed 4 bases, and the junction held 10 bases outside the gene matches. The length of the CDR3 is 18 residues. The germline V gene has CDR1 LGHNA and CDR2 YNFKEQ. The CDR3 DNA reads TGTGCCAGCAGCCAAGTGAGCGGGAGGGCCGGCCTATACAATGAGCAGTTCTTC. This codes for CASSQVSGRAGLYNEQFF.

The CDR3 region is CASSRTQGNYGYTF. As DNA, the CDR3 is TGTGCCAGCAGCCGTACCCAGGGGAACTATGGCTACACCTTC. V is TRBV7-2 and J is TRBJ1-2; the D gene is possibly TRBD1 (6 bases). The CDR3 runs 14 residues. V was trimmed by 5 bases and J by 2 bases, leaving 12 bases between them. In germline, CDR1 is SGHTA, CDR2 FQGNSA.

The chain uses TRBV18 and TRBJ2-1; D not certain. Germline V gives CDR1 KGHSH, CDR2 LQKENI. Trimming shortened V by 3 bases and J by 9 bases, and 15 bases separated the two germline ends. This CDR3 contains 14 residues. CDR3 sequence reads: CASSPMGLRPEQFF. The CDR3 bases are TGTGCCAGCTCACCCATGGGATTAAGGCCTGAGCAGTTCTTC.

This clone was observed a few times. This chain connects TRBV14 to TRBJ2-1; 10 bases are shared with TRBD2. Germline-derived CDR1 and CDR2 are SGHDN and FVKESK. Trimming cost V 1 base and J 6 bases; bases outside gene matches: 9. The CDR3 extends over 17 amino acids. The CDR3 coding sequence is TGTGCCAGCAGCCAAGCACCAAGACTAGCGGGTTTCAATGAGCAGTTCTTC. Translated: CASSQAPRLAGFNEQFF.

In its sample, this clone was seen a few times. The J gene is TRBJ2-3, the V gene TRBV5-1; no reliable D call. The CDR3 has 13 amino acids. In germline, CDR1 is SGHRS, CDR2 YFSETQ. Trimming cost V 4 bases and J 5 bases, with 11 bases left between them. CDR3 in amino acids: CASSPGAQDTQYF. CDR3 bases: TGCGCCAGCAGCCCGGGCGCCCAAGATACGCAGTATTTT.

The rearrangement joins TRBV9 to TRBJ1-2; D gene ambiguous. The CDR3 is 17 amino acids. Germline V gives CDR1 SGDLS, CDR2 YYNGEE. V lost 0 bases and J lost 3, with 18 bases in between. CDR3 sequence: CASSVANVERSHYGYTF. In nucleotides, the CDR3 is TGTGCCAGCAGCGTAGCTAATGTAGAGAGGAGTCACTATGGCTACACCTTC.

The table lists this clone with a count of one. V and J are TRBV7-9 and TRBJ1-1; D is uncertain. V was shortened by 4 bases and J by 3 bases, with 12 bases between the two germline ends. Germline V gene data show CDR1 as SEHNR and CDR2 as FQNEAQ (reference sequence). CDR3 length: 14 residues. CDR3 residues: CASSSPYRDTEAFF. The CDR3 DNA reads TGTGCCAGCAGCTCGCCTTACCGGGACACTGAAGCTTTCTTT.

In its sample, this clone was seen a few times. This chain links TRBV13 with TRBJ2-7; weak D call: TRBD1 (6 bases). CDR3 length: 14 amino acids. The ends were cut back, 5 bases at V and 4 bases at J, with 15 bases in the middle. Germline V gene data show CDR1 as PRHDT and CDR2 as FYEKMQ (reference sequence). In DNA form, the CDR3 reads TGTGCCAGCAGCCGCTACAGGGCTCGGTACGAGCAGTACTTC. Translating gives CASSRYRARYEQYF.